The next 22 T cell receptor beta chains were all read from a single sample in a study of cytomegalovirus exposure and HLA in healthy donors. PCR used 60 Vbeta primers and 13 Jbeta primers. Libraries were prepared by immunoSEQ multiplex PCR; TCRdb keeps only in-frame clonotypes and omits some of them. Of roughly 45,000 clones in the sample, roughly 60% were seen once. Sequencing used PBMCs. The receptors stem from a man aged 55 to 69 in good health and CMV-seropositive.

The rearrangement links TRBV10-2 to TRBJ2-1, with TRBD1 identical over 9 bases. V dropped 4 bases and J dropped 2; count of bases not matched to a gene: 3. CDR1 is WSHSY and CDR2 is SAAADI in the germline V gene. The CDR3 is made up of 15 amino acids. The CDR3 coding sequence is TGCGCCAGCAGTGCGTGGACAGGGGCCTACAATGAGCAGTTCTTC. Amino acids: CASSAWTGAYNEQFF.

CDR3 protein: CASSPQARGETQYF. CDR3 DNA sequence: TGTGCCAGCAGCCCGCAAGCCCGGGGGGAGACCCAGTACTTC. This sequence joins TRBV7-3 and TRBJ2-5; the D gene is possibly TRBD2 (6 bases). Germline assignment: CDR1 SGHTA and CDR2 FQGTGA. CDR3 size: 14 residues. The V end lost 5 bases, the J end lost 5 bases, and 15 bases lay between the germline ends.

A few counts support this clone. The V and J genes are TRBV9 and TRBJ2-6; the D gene is possibly TRBD2 (5 bases). Germline values: CDR1 SGDLS, CDR2 YYNGEE. V lost 4 bases and J lost 4, with 18 bases in between. This CDR3 has 17 amino acids. The CDR3 DNA is TGTGCCAGCAGCAGGTGGGGAGAGGCGCGGGGGGCCAACGTCCTGACTTTC. Its protein is CASSRWGEARGANVLTF.

The chain recombines TRBV9 with TRBJ2-5; 9 nucleotides agree with TRBD1. With V trimmed by 3 bases and J by 1 base, 7 bases remained unmatched. This CDR3 comprises 16 residues. The germline V gene encodes CDR1 SGDLS and CDR2 YYNGEE. The CDR3 coding sequence is TGTGCCAGCAGCGCGCCGGGACAGGGAATCCAAGAGACCCAGTACTTC. The encoded protein is CASSAPGQGIQETQYF. Based on the CDR3 plus reference TRBV9 and TRBJ2-5, the full variable domain is DSGVTQTPKHLITATGQRVTLRCSPRSGDLSVYWYQQSLDQGLQFLIQYYNGEERAKGNILERFSAQQFPDLHSELNLSSLELGDSALYFCASSAPGQGIQETQYFGPGTRLLVL.

This clone appeared a single time. This chain connects TRBV10-1 to TRBJ2-1, with D possibly being TRBD2 (5 bases). V was pared by 1 base and J by 6 bases, with 13 bases between. CDR3 length: 15 residues. Germline V gives CDR1 WNHNN, CDR2 SYGVQD (reference sequence). The CDR3 nucleotides read TGCGCCAGCAGTGAGTTCTCCGGGATCGGCAATGAGCAGTTCTTC. It encodes CASSEFSGIGNEQFF.

The J gene is TRBJ2-3, the V gene TRBV11-2; perhaps TRBD1 as D (6 bases). The CDR3 totals 15 residues. V lost 1 base, J lost 2 bases, and 10 bases lay in between. CDR1 and CDR2 (germline): SGHAT, FQNNGV. CDR3 nucleotides: TGTGCCAGCAGCTTAGTCGGGACAATCACAGATACGCAGTATTTT. Translating it yields CASSLVGTITDTQYF.

The chain employs TRBV5-5 and TRBJ2-2, with D hard to call. This CDR3 spans 13 amino acids. Germline V CDR1 and CDR2: SGHKS, YYEKEE (reference sequence). Trimming removed 5 bases at V and 6 bases at J, with 11 bases between. The CDR3 bases are TGTGCCAGCAGGGGTCTACGGGCCGGGGAGCTGTTTTTT. It specifies CASRGLRAGELFF.

The V gene is TRBV11-2, the J gene TRBJ2-7; TRBD2 aligns across 8 bases. CDR1 and CDR2 from the germline V gene are SGHAT and FQNNGV. CDR3 length equals 15 residues. Germline trimming cut 2 bases from V and 6 bases from J; bases unmatched to any gene: 9. CDR3 loop: CASSLIGGEWGEQYF. The CDR3 coding sequence is TGTGCCAGCAGCTTAATCGGGGGGGAGTGGGGCGAGCAGTACTTC.

V gene TRBV27 combines with J gene TRBJ1-2; the D gene is possibly TRBD1 (6 bases). The CDR3 totals 18 residues. CDR1 and CDR2 (germline): MNHEY, SMNVEV (reference sequence). V was shortened by 0 bases and J by 4 bases, with 21 bases between the two germline ends. The CDR3 sequence is CASSLSRVGGAVGYGYTF. The CDR3 DNA is TGTGCCAGCAGTTTATCTCGGGTTGGGGGCGCCGTTGGCTATGGCTACACCTTC.

The V call is TRBV11-3, the J call TRBJ1-1; D call uncertain. The V gene lost 3 bases and the J gene lost 3 bases, with 8 bases spanning the gap. CDR1 and CDR2 (germline): SGHNT, YENEEA. The CDR3 runs to 13 residues. In DNA form, the CDR3 reads TGTGCCAGCAGCTTCGGGGAGGACACTGAAGCTTTCTTT. Its protein product is CASSFGEDTEAFF.

J is TRBJ2-3 and V is TRBV4-3; D gene ambiguous. The CDR3 is made up of 12 amino acids. V lost 1 base and J 6 bases, leaving 5 bases between the germline ends. The germline V gene has CDR1 LGHNA and CDR2 YSLEER. The CDR3 coding sequence is TGCGCCAGCAGCCAAGGCGCGGATACGCAGTATTTT. Protein: CASSQGADTQYF.

The sample holds a few counts of this clone. The CDR3 coding sequence is TGTGCCAGCAGCGGAGGGGACGGAACCTACGAGCAGTACTTC. This gives the protein CASSGGDGTYEQYF. This chain joins TRBV7-9 and TRBJ2-7; TRBD2 is a possible D gene (6 bases). The V end lost 5 bases, the J end lost 2 bases, and 13 bases lay between the germline ends. The CDR3 covers 14 residues. CDR1 and CDR2 from the germline V gene are SEHNR and FQNEAQ (reference sequence).

V and J are TRBV11-2 and TRBJ1-1, with 8 positions matching TRBD1. Germline loops: CDR1 SGHAT, CDR2 FQNNGV. The CDR3 is made up of 14 amino acids. Trimming at V came to 5 bases and at J to 0 bases, leaving 2 bases not matched to a gene. CDR3 DNA sequence: TGTGCCAGCAGCGAGGGACAGGTGAACACTGAAGCTTTCTTT. Encoded protein: CASSEGQVNTEAFF.

The CDR3 DNA reads as TGTGCCAGCAGTGAATTGGTCGGGAGCACAGATACGCAGTATTTT. It encodes CASSELVGSTDTQYF. This chain connects TRBV6-1 to TRBJ2-3; D unresolved. V was clipped by 2 bases and J by 0 bases, with 9 bases between them. Germline CDR1 is MNHNS and CDR2 is SASEGT. The CDR3 consists of 15 residues.

The V call is TRBV5-1, the J call TRBJ1-5; no clear D gene. V lost 0 bases and J lost 3, with 4 bases in between. The CDR3 spans 13 residues. CDR1 and CDR2 (germline): SGHRS, YFSETQ. The CDR3 region has the DNA TGCGCCAGCAGCTTGGACATCAATCAGCCCCAGCATTTT. As protein: CASSLDINQPQHF.

The DNA of the CDR3 is TGTGCCAGCAGCTCCACGACAGGGGCCGGCAATGAGCAGTTCTTC. Amino acids: CASSSTTGAGNEQFF. The V call is TRBV7-8, the J call TRBJ2-1; the match to TRBD1 covers 8 bases. CDR3 length: 15 residues. Germline assignment: CDR1 SGHVS and CDR2 FQNEAQ. Germline trimming cut 4 bases from V and 6 bases from J; bases unmatched to any gene: 8.

This rearrangement joins TRBV7-9 to TRBJ2-7; TRBD2 agrees at 10 bases. V was pared by 6 bases and J by 7 bases, with 6 bases of the junction left unmatched. The germline CDR1 and CDR2 sequences are SEHNR and FQNEAQ (reference sequence). The CDR3 has 13 residues. CDR3 amino acids: CASSLAGVGEQYF. The CDR3 coding sequence is TGTGCCAGCAGTCTAGCGGGAGTGGGTGAGCAGTACTTC.

This clone was counted only a few times. The chain carries TRBV18 and TRBJ2-1; 9 positions agree with TRBD2. Germline CDR1 is KGHSH and CDR2 is LQKENI. V was pared by 2 bases and J by 6 bases, with 8 bases of the junction left unmatched. The CDR3 runs 16 residues. Written as DNA, the CDR3 is TGTGCCAGCTCACCATCTGTAGCGGGAGCAGGCAATGAGCAGTTCTTC. Residues: CASSPSVAGAGNEQFF.

The chain uses TRBV5-6 and TRBJ2-3; tentative D call: TRBD1 (5 bases). The CDR3 runs 16 residues. Trimming pared 0 bases from V and 1 base from J, leaving 12 bases between. Looked up from germline, CDR1 is SGHDT and CDR2 is YYEEEE. The CDR3 nucleotides are TGTGCCAGCAGCTTGGGAGGTAGGGGCGGCACAGATACGCAGTATTTT. Its translation is CASSLGGRGGTDTQYF.

This clone has a single count. The J gene is TRBJ1-1, the V gene TRBV7-9; the match to TRBD1 covers 12 bases. The junction had 6 bases not matched to a gene; V was cut back by 1 base and J by 6 bases. Germline CDR1 is SEHNR and CDR2 is FQNEAQ (reference sequence). There are 16 residues in the CDR3. The CDR3 loop reads CASSLGPGQGAPEAFF. In nucleotides, the CDR3 is TGTGCCAGCAGCTTAGGGCCGGGACAGGGGGCACCTGAAGCTTTCTTT.

This chain's CDR3 is CASSWDRGEAFF. The CDR3 nucleotides are TGCGCCAGCAGCTGGGACAGGGGTGAAGCTTTCTTT. V is TRBV5-1 and J is TRBJ1-1; 10 positions agree with TRBD1. This CDR3 is built from 12 residues. Germline CDR1 reads SGHRS; CDR2 reads YFSETQ. V dropped 3 bases and J dropped 7; count of bases not matched to a gene: 0.

V usage is TRBV7-2 and J usage is TRBJ2-5; perhaps TRBD1 as D (6 bases). The CDR3 is 12 amino acids. Trimming took 5 bases from V and 7 from J, leaving 11 bases between them. Germline CDR1 and CDR2: SGHTA and FQGNSA. Written as DNA, the CDR3 is TGTGCCAGCAGCACAGGGTATGGGACCCAGTACTTC. Protein product: CASSTGYGTQYF.